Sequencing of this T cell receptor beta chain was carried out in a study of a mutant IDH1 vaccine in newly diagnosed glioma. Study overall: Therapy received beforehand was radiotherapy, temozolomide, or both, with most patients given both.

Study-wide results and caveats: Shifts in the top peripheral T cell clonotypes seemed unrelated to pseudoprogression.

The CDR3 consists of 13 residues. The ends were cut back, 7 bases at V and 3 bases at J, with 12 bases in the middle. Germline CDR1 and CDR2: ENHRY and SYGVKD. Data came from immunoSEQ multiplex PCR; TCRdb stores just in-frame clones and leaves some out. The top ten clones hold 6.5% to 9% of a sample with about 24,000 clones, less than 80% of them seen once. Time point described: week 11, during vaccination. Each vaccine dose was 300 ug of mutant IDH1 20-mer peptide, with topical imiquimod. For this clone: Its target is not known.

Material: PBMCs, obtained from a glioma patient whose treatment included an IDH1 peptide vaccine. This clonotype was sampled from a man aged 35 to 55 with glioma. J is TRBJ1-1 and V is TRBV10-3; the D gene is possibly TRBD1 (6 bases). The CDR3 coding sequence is TGTGCCATCATGTCAGGGGATGACACTGAAGCTTTCTTT. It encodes CAIMSGDDTEAFF.